This T cell receptor (beta chain) stems from a study of shared clonotypes between healthy human individuals. Study overall: A couple of women and a few men aged 18 to 49 made up the donors. Plates per donor: three CD4 naive, three CD4 memory, two CD8 naive, one CD8 memory.

Profiled with immunoSEQ multiplex PCR; TCRdb holds only in-frame clones, not every one. The repertoire holds under 600,000 clones, with approximately 94% as singletons. Concerning this clone: The antigen is undetermined.

Germline CDR1 and CDR2: MGHDK and SYGVNS. This CDR3 has 16 residues. V dropped 7 bases and J dropped 9 bases, with 25 bases sitting between them. Study conclusions and caveats: Researchers found naive subsets generally carried larger estimated richness than memory subsets. Although depth was large, rarefaction showed that sequencing of the sorted subsets was incomplete.

The chain employs TRBV25-1 and TRBJ2-1; TRBD1 or TRBD2 may be the D gene (6 bases each). Sequencing was carried out using naive CD4+ T cells sorted from blood. The subset denotes: CD45RA+ positively selected. This TCR was sampled from a woman younger than 45 in good health. The CDR3 reads CASKPYKGGGRSEQFF. As DNA, the CDR3 is TGTGCCAGCAAACCTTATAAAGGAGGGGGGCGTAGTGAGCAGTTCTTC.